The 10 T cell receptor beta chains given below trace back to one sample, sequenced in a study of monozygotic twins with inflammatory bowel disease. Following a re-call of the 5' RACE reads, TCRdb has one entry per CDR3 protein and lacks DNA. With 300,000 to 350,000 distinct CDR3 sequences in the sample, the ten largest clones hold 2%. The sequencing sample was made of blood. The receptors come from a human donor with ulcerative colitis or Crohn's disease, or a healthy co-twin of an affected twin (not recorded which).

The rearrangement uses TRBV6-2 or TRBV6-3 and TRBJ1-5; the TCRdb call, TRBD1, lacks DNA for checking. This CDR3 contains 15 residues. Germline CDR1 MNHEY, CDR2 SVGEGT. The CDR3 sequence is CASSWVGASNQPQHF.

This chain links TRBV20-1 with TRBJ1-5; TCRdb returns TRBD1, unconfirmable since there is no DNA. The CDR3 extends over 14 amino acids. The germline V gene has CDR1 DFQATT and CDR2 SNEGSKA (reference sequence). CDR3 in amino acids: CSARVDSKNQPQHF.

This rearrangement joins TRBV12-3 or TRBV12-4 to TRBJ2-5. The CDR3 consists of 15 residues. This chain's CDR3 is CASSLSGSTQETQYF.

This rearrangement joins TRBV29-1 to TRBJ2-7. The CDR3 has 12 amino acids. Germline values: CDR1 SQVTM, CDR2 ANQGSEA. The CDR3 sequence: CSVEDRPYEQYF.

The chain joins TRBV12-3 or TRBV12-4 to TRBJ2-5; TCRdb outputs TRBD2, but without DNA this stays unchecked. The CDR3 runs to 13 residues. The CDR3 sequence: CASSFGMGETQYF.

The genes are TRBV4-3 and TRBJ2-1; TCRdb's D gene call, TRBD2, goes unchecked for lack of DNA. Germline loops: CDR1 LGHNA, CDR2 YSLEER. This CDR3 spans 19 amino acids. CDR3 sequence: CASSQRVGSSDRIRNEQFF.

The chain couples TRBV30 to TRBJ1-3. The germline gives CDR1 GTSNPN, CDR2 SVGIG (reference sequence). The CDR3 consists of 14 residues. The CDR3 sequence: CAWKKEGLGNTIYF. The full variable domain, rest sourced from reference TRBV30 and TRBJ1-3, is SQTIHQWPATLVQPVGSPLSLECTVEGTSNPNLYWYRQAAGRGLQLLFYSVGIGQISSEVPQNLSASRPQDRQFILSSKKLLLSDSGFYLCAWKKEGLGNTIYFGEGSWLTVV.

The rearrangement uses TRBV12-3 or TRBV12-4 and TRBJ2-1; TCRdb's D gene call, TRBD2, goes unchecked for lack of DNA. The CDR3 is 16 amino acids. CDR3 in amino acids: CASNIAGGTWNNEQSF.

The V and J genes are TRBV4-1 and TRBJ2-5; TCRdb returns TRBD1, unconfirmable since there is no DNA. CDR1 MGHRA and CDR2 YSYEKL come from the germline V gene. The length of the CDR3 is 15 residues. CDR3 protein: CASSQVGTAQETQYF.

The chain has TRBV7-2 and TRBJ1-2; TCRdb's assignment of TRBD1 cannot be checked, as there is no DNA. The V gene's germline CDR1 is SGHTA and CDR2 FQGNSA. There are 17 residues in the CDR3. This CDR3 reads CASSPGPVREANYGYTF.